This T cell receptor beta chain was identified during a study of memory B cells and T cells in multiple sclerosis. The CDR3 spans 11 residues. Germline-derived CDR1 and CDR2 are DFQATT and SNEGSKA (reference sequence). Trimming removed 5 bases at V and 7 bases at J, with 11 bases between. Sequenced by immunoSEQ multiplex PCR; TCRdb stores in-frame clones only, minus some. The sample lists fewer than 15,000 clones, about 70% occurring once. Regarding the study as a whole: Shared clonotype counts depended on differing compartment clone-set sizes and were normalized.

Remarks on this clone: The antigen is undetermined.

This clonotype was obtained from a human donor with multiple sclerosis. V and J are TRBV20-1 and TRBJ1-2; weak D call: TRBD1 (5 bases). The sample comprised memory (CD45RO+) CD4+ T cells from blood. The CDR3 DNA is TGCAGTGCTTTGGGACTCGGTGGCTACACCTTC. It is translated as CSALGLGGYTF.